Listed below are T cell receptor beta chains from one sample, sequenced in a study of T cells in Graves' hyperthyroidism and ophthalmopathy. TCRdb processed the multiplex PCR reads anew with MiXCR; each CDR3 protein has one entry. The sample has around 530,000 distinct CDR3 sequences; roughly 15% are singletons. Specimen: blood. These receptors were taken from a woman between 18 and 30 years old with Graves' ophthalmopathy. Each CDR3 is given with its conserved first and last residue. D genes are given only for firm matches. Clone size is not always given. Where it is, it says once, few, many or a class for expanded clones.

TRBJ2-5 15 many TRBV12-3/TRBV12-4 - TGTGCCAGCAGTTTAGGAGGGGTGGGGGGTGAGACCCAGTACTTC CASSLGGVGGETQYF
TRBJ1-6 13 few TRBV19 - TGTGCCAGTAGTGGCCTGGGTTCCTCACCCCTCCACTTT CASSGLGSSPLHF
TRBJ1-1 13 many TRBV5-6 - TGTGCCAGCAGCTTGGATGACGGGATCAAAGCTTTCTTT CASSLDDGIKAFF
TRBJ2-3 18 few TRBV28 - TGTGCCAGCAGCATTCCTGGGGCGTTCATTTCTAGCACAGATACGCAGTATTTT CASSIPGAFISSTDTQYF
TRBJ1-2 11 many TRBV20-1 - TGCAGTGCTAGGAAACAGACTTATCACACCTTC CSARKQTYHTF
TRBJ2-1 15 many TRBV28 - TGTGCCAGCAGACGAACACGGTCGGCCTACAATGAGCAGTTCTTC CASRRTRSAYNEQFF
TRBJ2-7 18 few TRBV2 - TGTGCCAGCTCACCAGGTCCTCGGCGTTCATATGGTAGCTACGAGCAGTACTTC CASSPGPRRSYGSYEQYF
TRBJ1-1 16 many TRBV6-1 TRBD1 TGTGCCAGCAGGGCCTCGGGACAGGTCATGAACACTGAAGCTTTCTTT CASRASGQVMNTEAFF
TRBJ2-7 15 many TRBV7-8 - TGTGCCAGCAGCTCCCCTGGGGTAAACTCCTACGAGCAGTACTTC CASSSPGVNSYEQYF
TRBJ2-5 16 many TRBV28 - TGTGCCAGCAGTCTACTAGCCATAACGTCCGAAGAGACCCAGTACTTC CASSLLAITSEETQYF
TRBJ1-2 13 - TRBV6-2/TRBV6-3 - TGTGCCAGCTCTAATGGGGCCATGGGCGGCTACACCTTC CASSNGAMGGYTF
TRBJ2-1 14 - TRBV4-1 TRBD1 TGCGCCAGCAGCCCCTCGACAGGGGCGAATGAGCAGTTCTTC CASSPSTGANEQFF
TRBJ2-3 16 many TRBV28 TRBD2 TGTGCCAGCAGTTCGATAGCGGGAGAAGGCACAGATACGCAGTATTTT CASSSIAGEGTDTQYF
TRBJ1-5 15 many TRBV15 TRBD1 TGTGCCACCAGCAGCGGACAGGGTAGCAATCAGCCCCAGCATTTT CATSSGQGSNQPQHF
TRBJ2-1 11 many TRBV28 - TGTGCCAGCAGCTTAAGGTATGAGCAGTTCTTC CASSLRYEQFF
TRBJ2-4 13 few TRBV27 - TGTGCCAGCAGTTTAGACGGTAAAAACATTCAGTACTTC CASSLDGKNIQYF
TRBJ2-5 17 - TRBV7-2 TRBD2 TGTGCCAGCAGCTCACTAGCGGGGGGTTCAATCCGGGAGACCCAGTACTTC CASSSLAGGSIRETQYF
TRBJ2-1 15 - TRBV4-2 - TGTGCCAGCAGCATAGGTGGGGAGCCTTACAATGAGCAGTTCTTC CASSIGGEPYNEQFF
TRBJ2-3 16 few TRBV20-1 - TGCAGTGCTAGCGGGATGCGGAACAAGGGGGGAGATACGCAGTATTTT CSASGMRNKGGDTQYF
TRBJ1-2 15 few TRBV29-1 TRBD1 TGCAGCGTTGCAGGGGGCCGGGGTGGGAACTATGGCTACACCTTC CSVAGGRGGNYGYTF
TRBJ2-7 10 many TRBV20-1 - TGCAGTGCAGGGGCCTACGAGCAGTACTTC CSAGAYEQYF
TRBJ2-4 15 - TRBV6-2/TRBV6-3 - TGTACCAGTAGAATGGACTATCTAGCCAAAAACATTCAGTACTTC CTSRMDYLAKNIQYF
TRBJ2-7 11 many TRBV12-3/TRBV12-4 - TGTGCCAGCAGTCGTACCTACGAGCAGTACTTC CASSRTYEQYF
TRBJ2-7 14 - TRBV5-1 TRBD1 TGCGCCAGCAGCACCCGACAGGGAATTGGGGAGCAGTACTTC CASSTRQGIGEQYF
TRBJ2-7 16 - TRBV2 - TGTGCCAGCAGTGAAGGGACAGACATGAGAAAATACGAGCAGTACTTC CASSEGTDMRKYEQYF
TRBJ2-7 19 - TRBV7-3 TRBD2 TGTGCCAGCAGCTTAACAGGGACTAGCGGGGGTAAAAGCTCCTACGAGCAGTACTTC CASSLTGTSGGKSSYEQYF
TRBJ2-1 15 many TRBV18 - TGTGCCAGCTCACCACCGGGGAGTGGGTACAATGAGCAGTTCTTC CASSPPGSGYNEQFF
TRBJ2-7 14 few TRBV5-1 - TGCGCCAGCAGCACCAGTGGGAAGGGCTACGAGCAGTACTTC CASSTSGKGYEQYF
TRBJ2-3 17 - TRBV24-1 TRBD2 TGTGCCACCAGTGATTTGCGGCGGGAGGGACTCACAGATACGCAGTATTTT CATSDLRREGLTDTQYF
TRBJ2-7 17 - TRBV4-3 TRBD2 TGCGCCAGCAGCCAAGGGGTCACTAGCGGGAACTCCTACGAGCAGTACTTC CASSQGVTSGNSYEQYF
TRBJ1-5 15 many TRBV28 - TGTGCCAGCAGTCTACCTTCGGGGGGAAATCAGCCCCAGCATTTT CASSLPSGGNQPQHF
TRBJ1-2 14 many TRBV2 - TGTGCCAGCAGTCGGGTTCAGGGTAAGGATGGCTACACCTTC CASSRVQGKDGYTF
TRBJ2-7 13 - TRBV5-4 - TGTGCCAGCAGCTCCGGGACCAACTACGAGCAGTACTTC CASSSGTNYEQYF
TRBJ2-7 15 - TRBV11-2 TRBD1 TGTGCCAGCAGCTTCGGACAGGGGTCTTACTACGAGCAGTACTTC CASSFGQGSYYEQYF
TRBJ1-2 10 few TRBV28 - TGTGCCAGCAGTTCACCGGGCTACACCTTC CASSSPGYTF
TRBJ2-1 15 - TRBV7-9 - TGTGCCAGCAGCTTAGACGAGCTAACCTACAATGAGCAGTTCTTC CASSLDELTYNEQFF
TRBJ2-5 12 - TRBV20-1 - TGCAGTGTTGGGACACAACGGGAGACCCAGTACTTC CSVGTQRETQYF
TRBJ2-7 14 few TRBV30 TRBD2 TGTGCCTGGGCCCGAACCGCGGGGGCCTACGAGCAGTACTTC CAWARTAGAYEQYF
TRBJ1-3 13 - TRBV29-1 - TGCAGCGTTGCTCCGGGGTCTGGAAACACCATATATTTT CSVAPGSGNTIYF
TRBJ2-6 13 - TRBV6-1 - TGTGCCAGCGGGGATGCTGGGGCCAACGTCCTGACTTTC CASGDAGANVLTF
TRBJ1-1 14 many TRBV28 - TGTGCCAGCAGTGGACCGGTTCTGAACACTGAAGCTTTCTTT CASSGPVLNTEAFF
TRBJ1-6 14 few TRBV7-9 TRBD1 TGTGCCAGCAGCTCGACAGGGGCCAATTCACCCCTCCACTTT CASSSTGANSPLHF
TRBJ1-6 16 - TRBV3-1 TRBD1 TGTGCCAGCAGCCTGAAAGGGGGACAGTATAATTCACCCCTCCACTTT CASSLKGGQYNSPLHF
TRBJ2-3 16 many TRBV7-9 - TGTGCCAGCAGCACACAAATTAGGCGTAACACAGATACGCAGTATTTT CASSTQIRRNTDTQYF
TRBJ2-7 14 - TRBV25-1 TRBD1 TGTGCCAGCGAAGGACAGGGGGGCTCCTACGAGCAGTACTTC CASEGQGGSYEQYF
TRBJ2-3 15 many TRBV7-2 TRBD2 TGTGCCAGCAGCCCTCGGGGAAGCGGGAGAGGTACGCAGTATTTT CASSPRGSGRGTQYF
TRBJ1-1 16 - TRBV7-3 - TGTGCCAGCAGCTTAGGTCCGAGGGGCGCGGGCACTGAAGCTTTCTTT CASSLGPRGAGTEAFF
TRBJ1-2 15 few TRBV7-3 - TGTGCCAGCAGCTTGGGGGGGGGCCTAGCAAATGGCTACACCTTC CASSLGGGLANGYTF
TRBJ1-2 12 many TRBV20-1 - TGCAGTGCTAGCCTCGGAGACTATGGCTACACCTTC CSASLGDYGYTF
TRBJ2-7 14 many TRBV5-1 - TGCGCCAGCAGCTTGGAGGCAGTTTCCTACGAGCAGTACTTC CASSLEAVSYEQYF